A selection of T cell receptor beta chains follows, all from one sample in a study of shared clonotypes between healthy human individuals. The data were produced by immunoSEQ multiplex PCR, yet TCRdb's version contains in-frame clones alone and is incomplete. The table lists millions of clones, just over 90% of them singletons. Sample: naive CD4+ T cells sorted from blood. Receptor source: a man in his late teens or twenties in good health. Each CDR3 is given with its conserved first and last residue. The order of the fields is J gene, V gene, D gene, clone size, CDR3 DNA, CDR3 protein. The D gene is left open where the match is weak. Rows may omit the clone size; those that give it use once, few, many or a size class.

J: TRBJ1-3; V: TRBV19; D: -; size: -; DNA: TGTGCCAGTACCATCCGAACGTTTTACTCTGGAAACACCATATATTTT; CDR3: CASTIRTFYSGNTIYF
J: TRBJ2-5; V: TRBV7-2; D: -; size: -; DNA: TGTGCCAGCAGCCGACGGACAGCCTTATACCAAGAGACCCAGTACTTC; CDR3: CASSRRTALYQETQYF
J: TRBJ2-5; V: TRBV6-5; D: -; size: -; DNA: TGTGCCAGCAGTTCCCAGACAGATCAAGAGACCCAGTACTTC; CDR3: CASSSQTDQETQYF
J: TRBJ1-2; V: TRBV7-9; D: TRBD1; size: -; DNA: TGTGCCAGCAGCTTAACGCTTTTACAGGGGGAAAAGGGGGACTATGGCTACACCTTC; CDR3: CASSLTLLQGEKGDYGYTF
J: TRBJ2-7; V: TRBV7-6; D: -; size: -; DNA: TGTGCCAGCAGCTTAGAGGGGGAGGGGGCCTACGAGCAGTACTTC; CDR3: CASSLEGEGAYEQYF
J: TRBJ2-2; V: TRBV11-3; D: TRBD1; size: -; DNA: TGTGCCAGCAGCTCCGGACAGGGAGGTCCCGGGGAGCTGTTTTTT; CDR3: CASSSGQGGPGELFF
J: TRBJ1-5; V: TRBV5-8; D: -; size: -; DNA: TGTGCCAGCAGCTTGGGAGGCAGTAGCAATCAGCCCCAGCATTTT; CDR3: CASSLGGSSNQPQHF
J: TRBJ2-1; V: TRBV6-5; D: -; size: -; DNA: TGTGCCAGCAGTTACTCAAGGCTGGGAGGCAATGAGCAGTTCTTC; CDR3: CASSYSRLGGNEQFF
J: TRBJ2-1; V: TRBV13; D: -; size: -; DNA: TGTGCCAGCAGCTTAGGAGGGAGCTCCTACAATGAGCAGTTCTTC; CDR3: CASSLGGSSYNEQFF
J: TRBJ1-6; V: TRBV4-1; D: -; size: few; DNA: TGCGCCAGCAGACAAGGCGAGTATAATTCACCCCTCCACTTT; CDR3: CASRQGEYNSPLHF
J: TRBJ1-1; V: TRBV27; D: TRBD1; size: -; DNA: TGTGCCAGCAGTTTAAAGGGGGCTACCACTGAAGCTTTCTTT; CDR3: CASSLKGATTEAFF
J: TRBJ1-3; V: TRBV19; D: TRBD1; size: -; DNA: TGTGCCAGTAGTGCCGTACAGGGGGCTTCTGGAAACACCATATATTTT; CDR3: CASSAVQGASGNTIYF